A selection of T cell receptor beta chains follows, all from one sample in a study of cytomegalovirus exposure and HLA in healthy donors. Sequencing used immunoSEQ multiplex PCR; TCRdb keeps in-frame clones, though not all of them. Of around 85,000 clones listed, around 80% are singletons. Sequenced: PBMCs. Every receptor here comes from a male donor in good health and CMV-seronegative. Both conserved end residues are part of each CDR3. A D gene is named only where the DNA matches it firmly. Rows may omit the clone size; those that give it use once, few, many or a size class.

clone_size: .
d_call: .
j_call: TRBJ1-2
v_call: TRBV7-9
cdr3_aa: CASSFRGGRGETF
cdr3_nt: TGTGCCAGCAGCTTTAGAGGAGGGAGGGGAGAGACCTTC

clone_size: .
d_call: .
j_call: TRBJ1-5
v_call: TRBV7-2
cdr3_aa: CASSLVSARRERPQHF
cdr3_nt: TGTGCCAGCAGCTTAGTGTCGGCAAGGAGGGAAAGGCCCCAGCATTTT

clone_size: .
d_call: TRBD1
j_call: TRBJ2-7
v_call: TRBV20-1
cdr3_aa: CSAGTGNEQYF
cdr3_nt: TGCAGTGCGGGGACAGGTAACGAGCAGTACTTC

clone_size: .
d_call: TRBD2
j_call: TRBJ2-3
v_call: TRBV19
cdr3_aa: CASRDSSGASTDTQYF
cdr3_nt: TGTGCCAGCCGTGACTCGAGCGGGGCTAGCACAGATACGCAGTATTTT

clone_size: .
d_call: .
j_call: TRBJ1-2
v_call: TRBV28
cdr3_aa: CASSLPGQPYGYTF
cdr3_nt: TGTGCCAGCAGTTTGCCCGGACAGCCCTATGGCTACACCTTC

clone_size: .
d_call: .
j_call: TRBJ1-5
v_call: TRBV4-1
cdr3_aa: CASSHTGQISNQPQNF
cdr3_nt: TGCGCCAGCAGCCACACTGGACAGATTAGCAATCAGCCCCAGAATTTT

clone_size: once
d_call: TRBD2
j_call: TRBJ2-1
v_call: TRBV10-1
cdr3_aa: CASSEYRGGLTYNEQFF
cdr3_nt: TGCGCCAGCAGTGAGTATCGGGGGGGCCTCACCTACAATGAGCAGTTCTTC

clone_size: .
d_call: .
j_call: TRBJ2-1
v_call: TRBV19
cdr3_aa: CATYSAGYNEQFF
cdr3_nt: TGTGCCACCTATAGCGCGGGGTACAATGAGCAGTTCTTC

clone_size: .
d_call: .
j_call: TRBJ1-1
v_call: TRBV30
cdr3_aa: CAWKPYRQGPNTEAFF
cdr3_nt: TGTGCCTGGAAGCCCTACCGGCAGGGCCCAAACACTGAAGCTTTCTTT

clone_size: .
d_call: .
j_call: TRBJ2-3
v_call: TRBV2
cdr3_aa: CASGSLGGSGDTQYF
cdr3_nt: TGTGCCAGCGGTTCCCTCGGGGGTTCAGGAGATACGCAGTATTTT

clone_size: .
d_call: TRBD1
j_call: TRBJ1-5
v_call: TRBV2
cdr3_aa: CASSRDRGVHQPQHF
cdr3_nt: TGTGCCAGCAGTCGGGACAGGGGCGTTCATCAGCCCCAGCATTTT

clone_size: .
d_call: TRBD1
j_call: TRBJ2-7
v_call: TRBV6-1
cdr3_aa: CASSGHRDRGYEQYF
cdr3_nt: TGTGCCAGCAGTGGCCACCGGGACAGGGGCTACGAGCAGTACTTC

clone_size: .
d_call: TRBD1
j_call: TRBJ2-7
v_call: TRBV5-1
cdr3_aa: CASSRGQGTYEQYF
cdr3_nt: TGCGCCAGCAGCCGAGGACAGGGAACCTACGAGCAGTACTTC

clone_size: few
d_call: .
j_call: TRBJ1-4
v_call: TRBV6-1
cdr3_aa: CASSEQDTLGKLFF
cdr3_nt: TGTGCCAGCAGTGAGCAGGACACGTTAGGAAAACTGTTTTTT

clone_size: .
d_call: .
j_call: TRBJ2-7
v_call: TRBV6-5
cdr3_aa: CASSYSIAAYEQYF
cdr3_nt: TGTGCCAGCAGTTACTCCATAGCGGCCTACGAGCAGTACTTC

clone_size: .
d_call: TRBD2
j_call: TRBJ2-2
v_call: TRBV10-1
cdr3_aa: CASSEWSGGNTGELFF
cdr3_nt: TGCGCCAGCAGTGAGTGGAGCGGGGGGAACACCGGGGAGCTGTTTTTT

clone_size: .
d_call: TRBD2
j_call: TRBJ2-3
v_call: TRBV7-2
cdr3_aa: CASSLNGGGDTQYF
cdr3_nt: TGTGCCAGCAGCTTGAACGGGGGGGGAGATACGCAGTATTTT

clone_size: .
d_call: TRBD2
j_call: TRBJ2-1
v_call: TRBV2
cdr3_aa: CASSALAGARDNEQFF
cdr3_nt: TGTGCCAGCAGTGCTCTAGCGGGAGCGCGAGACAATGAGCAGTTCTTC

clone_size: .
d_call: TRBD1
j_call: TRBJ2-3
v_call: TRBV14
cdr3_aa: CASSLLTGGDTQYF
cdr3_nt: TGTGCCAGCAGCCTACTAACAGGGGGGGATACGCAGTATTTT

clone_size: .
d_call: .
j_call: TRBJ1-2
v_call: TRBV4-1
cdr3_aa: CATHPNDRTNYGYTF
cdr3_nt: TGCGCCACCCATCCGAACGACAGAACTAACTATGGCTACACCTTC